The sample holds a few counts of the clone carrying this TCR beta chain. The antigen is undetermined. Germline V gene sequence: CDR1 SGDLS, CDR2 YYNGEE. V lost 0 bases to trimming and J lost 3 bases, with 10 bases between them. The CDR3 contains 15 residues. The record originates from a study of molecular identifiers for immune sequencing clone quantification. TCRdb re-called the PCR reads through MiXCR, storing one row per CDR3 protein. The sample has about 36,000 distinct CDR3 sequences; approximately 17% are singletons. Naive CD8 T cells were sorted, and the gate applied was CD8+CD4-CCR7+CD45RA+. Study-level results: Spiked Jurkat TCR RNA equivalent to one cell was reportedly detectable in approximately 980,000 naive cells. The study found clones above 20 RNA copies held over 99% of effector molecules and under 1% in naive cells.

The source is a human donor in good health. Some libraries in this study had Jurkat cell RNA spiked in. The sample was naive CD8+ T cells from blood, with Jurkat cell RNA spiked in. Subset described: FACS-sorted CD8+CD4-CCR7+CD45RA+ naive T cells. V is TRBV9 and J is TRBJ2-1; D gene uncertain. Written as DNA, the CDR3 is TGTGCCAGCAGCGTAGGGGTTTTCGGCTACAATGAGCAGTTCTTC. It yields the protein CASSVGVFGYNEQFF.